The rows below give T cell receptor beta chains drawn from one sample of a study of identical twins. TCRdb called the 5' RACE reads again in MiXCR, with one record for every CDR3 protein. This table has 500,000 to 600,000 distinct CDR3 sequences, 20% to 25% appearing once. This sample was also put to use in a study of T cells expressing NK-cell markers.

The sample consisted of CD4+ T cells sorted from blood. The receptors originated from a woman aged 18-29 years in good health. Both conserved end residues are trimmed from each CDR3.

v_call	j_call	cdr3_aa
TRBV7-9	TRBJ2-7	ASSLGGLEQY
TRBV6-6	TRBJ2-3	AIAAGYTDTQY
TRBV5-1	TRBJ1-5	ASSLELGTGQPQH
TRBV6-2/TRBV6-3	TRBJ1-1	ASRAIWVNTEAF
TRBV20-1	TRBJ2-7	SGFRTGGSEQY
TRBV10-3	TRBJ2-1	AIKRGTSGGPNEQF
TRBV12-3/TRBV12-4	TRBJ2-5	ASSFSGGQETQY
TRBV20-1	TRBJ2-3	SASSGQGATDTQY
TRBV20-1	TRBJ2-3	SASITDTQY
TRBV5-1	TRBJ2-1	ASSPGGFENEQF
TRBV29-1	TRBJ1-4	SVWTGSEKLF
TRBV19	TRBJ1-2	ATEGGRGYT
TRBV5-1	TRBJ2-5	ASSLNPGTPAQETQY
TRBV20-1	TRBJ1-2	SAIPGLSSGYT
TRBV2	TRBJ1-1	ASSRPGDRTEAF
TRBV2	TRBJ2-7	ASSDRAYEQY
TRBV20-1	TRBJ2-7	STQSKRAELYEQY
TRBV2	TRBJ2-7	ASRLRPGEQY
TRBV10-2	TRBJ2-5	ASSGDAETQY
TRBV20-1	TRBJ2-3	SARDHADTQY
TRBV18	TRBJ2-2	ASSPAQTNTGELF
TRBV12-3/TRBV12-4	TRBJ1-5	ASSLRQGAPNQPQH
TRBV6-1	TRBJ2-2	AQVIRITGELF
TRBV5-1	TRBJ1-4	ASSLDRADEKLF
TRBV6-1	TRBJ2-1	ASSGVVGRAYNEQF
TRBV7-9	TRBJ1-1	SSRARTGLENTEAF
TRBV6-1	TRBJ1-1	ASRLQGRGTEAF
TRBV4-3	TRBJ2-7	ASSQEGGGPLSYEQY
TRBV6-1	TRBJ2-2	ASRTGINTGELF
TRBV5-1	TRBJ1-2	ASSLTTGDYGYT
TRBV5-6	TRBJ1-2	ASSWRDGNYGYT
TRBV29-1	TRBJ2-7	SVDGQGGSYEQY
TRBV20-1	TRBJ1-4	SAREGVTNEKLF
TRBV10-3	TRBJ2-3	AISETATDTQY
TRBV5-1	TRBJ2-2	ASRDRGWGTGELF
TRBV5-1	TRBJ1-1	ASTTPGARSTEAF
TRBV27	TRBJ2-7	ASSLTTSGRKYEQY
TRBV20-1	TRBJ1-1	SASPQAF
TRBV10-2	TRBJ1-1	ASSGEGSEAF
TRBV7-6	TRBJ1-3	ASSLTGNGNTIY
TRBV20-1	TRBJ2-7	SARGFGGAYEQY
TRBV6-4	TRBJ2-7	ASIHPGGAIYEQY
TRBV29-1	TRBJ2-1	SGELAGVIQF
TRBV5-6	TRBJ2-7	ASSLPGLDNYEQY
TRBV5-1	TRBJ2-7	ASSLTSGYYEQY
TRBV29-1	TRBJ2-5	SVERGLQETQY
TRBV5-1	TRBJ2-1	ASSLRNRGAYNEQF